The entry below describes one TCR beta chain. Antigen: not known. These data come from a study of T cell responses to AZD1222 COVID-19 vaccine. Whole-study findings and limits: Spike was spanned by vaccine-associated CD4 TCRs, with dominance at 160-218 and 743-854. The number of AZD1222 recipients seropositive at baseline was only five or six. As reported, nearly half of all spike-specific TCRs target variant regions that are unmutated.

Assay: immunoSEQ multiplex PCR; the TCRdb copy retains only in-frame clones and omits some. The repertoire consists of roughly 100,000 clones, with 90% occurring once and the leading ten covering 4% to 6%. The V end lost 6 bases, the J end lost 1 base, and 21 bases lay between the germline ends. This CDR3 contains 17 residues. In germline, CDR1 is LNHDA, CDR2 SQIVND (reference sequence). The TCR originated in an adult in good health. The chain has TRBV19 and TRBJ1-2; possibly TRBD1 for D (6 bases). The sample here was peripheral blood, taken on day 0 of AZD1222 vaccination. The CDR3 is CASRKFAGDTNNYGYTF. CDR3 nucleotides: TGTGCCAGTAGAAAGTTCGCAGGGGACACAAATAACTATGGCTACACCTTC.